This T cell receptor (beta chain) was observed in a study of regulatory T cells in long-lasting Graves disease. Study-wide background: Graves' cases, newly diagnosed, had used antithyroid drugs under 3 months. Overall study findings and caveats: The persistent group shared 2,741 public clonotypes, more than the 950 to 1,000 shared by new patients.

Comment on this clonotype: Its cognate antigen is unknown.

Time point described: newly diagnosed GD, antithyroid drugs for less than 3 months. The authors made the TCR library using RNA they extracted from PBMCs. The ends were cut back, 4 bases at V and 2 bases at J, with 19 bases in the middle. The germline CDR1 and CDR2 sequences are DFQATT and SNEGSKA (reference sequence). There are 16 residues in the CDR3. Arm-PCR of CDR3 regions and iRepertoire HTBI primers were the basis on which TCR beta libraries were built. One entry per CDR3 protein results from TCRdb running MiXCR on the multiplex PCR reads. The sample carries 250,000 to 300,000 distinct CDR3 sequences, about 20% recorded once. These data also featured in a second study, about T cells in Graves' hyperthyroidism and ophthalmopathy. As reported in that work: The HTBI primer set served for first-round RT-PCR of the TCR CDR3. From stable hyperthyroidism, ophthalmopathy was set apart by a 13 V-J model.

This receptor was obtained from a woman in her twenties or thirties with Graves disease. Material: peripheral blood mononuclear cells (PBMCs), obtained at new diagnosis, from a patient treated with antithyroid drugs. The rearrangement uses TRBV20-1 and TRBJ2-3, with D maybe TRBD1 (6 bases). The CDR3: CSATFELGTNTDTQYF. CDR3 sequence (DNA): TGCAGTGCTACCTTTGAACTAGGGACAAACACAGATACGCAGTATTTT.